This TCR beta chain was sequenced for a study of T cell responses to AZD1222 COVID-19 vaccine (dated by TCRdb to the early 2020s). A note on the overall study: TCR sequencing covered roughly 230 trial participants: 200 to 210 given two doses of AZD1222 and 26 given two doses of MenACWY control vaccine. Trial participants were enrolled by age into 18-55, 56-69 and 70-plus year subgroups, with around 150, 28 and 57 TCR-sequenced participants respectively. Broad study findings and their caveats: The whole spike protein was spanned by vaccine-associated CD4 TCRs, and dominant responses were seen in regions 160-218 and 743-854. Reportedly, close to half of the unique spike-specific TCRs recognized epitopes lying outside the regions that are mutated in the B.1.351 and B.1.1.7 variants. In the small 56-69-year group, the increase in depth fell short of significance, most likely because of low power. Most participants were white British and females outnumbered males, and the authors suggested that clonal diversity may have been underestimated. After two AZD1222 doses, both the breadth and the depth of spike-specific TCRs were significantly higher than at day 0 and than in MenACWY recipients. Only 5 to 7 AZD1222 recipients were SARS-CoV-2 seropositive at baseline, limiting conclusions about previously exposed vaccinees. No day 14 peak-response samples were available, so repertoires were characterized only after the peak T cell response.

Worth noting for this clone: Its specific antigen is unknown. No base quality information exists; no much larger clone differs at one position. Other DNA sequences of this sample code for an identical CDR3.

The CDR3 regions of human TCRbeta chains were analyzed by immunosequencing. The original pipeline was this. TCRs in the repertoires were matched against a reference library of SARS-CoV-2-specific TCRs that had been generated with the MIRA antigen-specificity platform. Breadth was defined as the fraction of unique TCRs that were SARS-CoV-2-associated. Depth was defined as the fraction of total T cells that were SARS-CoV-2-associated. Using the MIRA data, each spike-specific TCR was mapped to the spike region that the TCR reacts to and placed in a CD4 or CD8 class. Log10-transformed breadth and depth values were compared by one-way ANOVA with Sidak's multiple comparisons tests. This immuneACCESS table, as held by TCRdb, lists in-frame sequences with V and J called but not all clones. Of the missing ones, under half trace to an unresolved V gene in checked studies; the others have no known cause. V, J and clone size were drawn from that table, and D and trimming were deduced from the DNA. The sample data list around 80,000 clones, and around 85% of these were observed just once. The ten largest clones represent about 10% of the sample.

This sample's time point label indicates: about 28 days (+/-7) after the second vaccine dose. AZD1222 recipients given second doses at about 4 weeks or at about 12 weeks were pooled, since spike-specific TCR depth and breadth were not found to differ between the two schedules. The vaccinee samples were drawn from two UK trials, COV001 and COV002, one of which was a single-blind randomized controlled phase 2/3 trial testing AZD1222 (ChAdOx1 nCoV-19) in healthy adults. For TCRbeta chain sequencing, PBMC samples were collected from trial participants at day 0 and at day 28 after the second dose. The sequence came from an adult who received the AZD1222 COVID-19 vaccine. Sequenced here: peripheral blood, sampled 28 days after the second AZD1222 dose.

The CDR3 is CASTGGETQYF. The DNA sequence is as follows: TGTGCCAGCACTGGGGGAGAGACCCAGTACTTC. The chain joins TRBV11-2 to TRBJ2-5, with the D call perhaps TRBD1 or TRBD2, as 5 bases match in each case. CDR1 SGHAT and CDR2 FQNNGV are derived from the germline V gene. The CDR3 contains 11 residues, cysteine and phenylalanine counted. The read is trimmed to its CDR3 DNA, 33 bases read in frame from base 1. The germline ends are 7 bases apart after V is trimmed by 7 bases and J by 4 bases.